This T cell receptor beta chain comes out of a study of metastatic and nonmetastatic thyroid tumors. V lost 5 bases to trimming and J lost 6 bases, with 9 bases between them. Germline loops: CDR1 SGHNT, CDR2 YENEEA. The length of the CDR3 is 12 residues. Via MiXCR, TCRdb re-called the PCR reads. The sample holds tens of thousands of clones; approximately 17% are singletons and the top ten take around 3%. This clone was seen many times. At the DNA level, this CDR3 is encoded by other sequences in the same sample as well. Patients underwent thyroid surgery, and none had received any treatment before it. The chain carries TRBV11-3 and TRBJ2-3; no clear D. The TCR originated in a female donor with papillary thyroid cancer or a benign thyroid nodule (not recorded which). Some clones in this sample may be carry-over from other donors' samples. The sequencing input was blood. The CDR3 nucleotides are TGTGCCAGCAGCCAAATTGGGGATACGCAGTATTTT. Translated, it gives CASSQIGDTQYF.